What follows are 25 T cell receptor beta chains derived from one specimen sequenced in a study of graft-versus-host responses after intestinal transplantation. Here immunoSEQ multiplex PCR was the method, and the copy in TCRdb shows in-frame clones only, minus some. This table has tens of thousands of clones, 94% appearing once. Their cognate antigens are unknown. The sample was unstimulated CD4+ T cells sorted from spleen or lymph node cells, taken before transplant. The receptors here all came from a human donor who was the organ donor for an intestinal transplant.

The chain employs TRBV18 and TRBJ2-7; TRBD2 is a possible D gene (6 bases). Between the trimmed V and J ends, which lost 3 bases and 6 bases, there was a span of 9 bases. Germline CDR1 KGHSH, CDR2 LQKENI. This CDR3 has 12 residues. The DNA of the CDR3 is TGTGCCAGCTCACCGCGGGGAGCCGAGCAGTACTTC. Amino acids: CASSPRGAEQYF.

The V call is TRBV7-2, the J call TRBJ2-7; D is undetermined. The ends were cut back, 0 bases at V and 3 bases at J, with 12 bases in the middle. CDR3 length equals 15 residues. Looked up from germline, CDR1 is SGHTA and CDR2 is FQGNSA. The CDR3 protein is CTSSLAAGKHYEQYF. DNA of the CDR3: TGTACCAGCAGCTTAGCGGCAGGAAAACACTACGAGCAGTACTTC. Drawing the rest from reference TRBV7-2 and TRBJ2-7, the complete variable domain is GAGVSQSPSNKVTEKGKDVELRCDPISGHTALYWYRQSLGQGLEFLIYFQGNSAPDKSGLPSDRFSAERTGGSVSTLTIQRTQQEDSAVYLCTSSLAAGKHYEQYFGPGTRLTVT.

V is TRBV5-1 and J is TRBJ1-4; 7 bases fit TRBD1. Germline values: CDR1 SGHRS, CDR2 YFSETQ. J gave up 0 bases and V 0 bases, and 5 bases lay outside the gene matches. The CDR3 consists of 17 residues. CDR3 loop: CASSLGLDRPTNEKLFF. The DNA of the CDR3 is TGCGCCAGCAGCTTGGGACTGGACAGGCCAACTAATGAAAAACTGTTTTTT.

The V and J genes are TRBV6-1 and TRBJ2-3, with 8 bases that match TRBD2. With 0 bases clipped from V and 0 bases from J, the junction kept 5 bases outside the gene matches. The germline gives CDR1 MNHNS, CDR2 SASEGT. CDR3 length: 17 amino acids. Here the CDR3 reads CASSEAVAGRSTDTQYF. CDR3 DNA sequence: TGTGCCAGCAGTGAAGCGGTAGCGGGGCGCAGCACAGATACGCAGTATTTT.

This clone is a singleton in its sample. The rearrangement uses TRBV2 and TRBJ2-5, with 9 nucleotides matching TRBD2. After removal of 6 bases from V and 7 bases from J, the junction contained 15 bases not matched to a gene. Germline CDR1 and CDR2: SNHLY and FYNNEI. CDR3 length equals 16 residues. The CDR3: CASRLSSGGLQGTQYF. The CDR3 nucleotides are TGTGCCAGCAGGTTGTCCAGCGGGGGGTTACAGGGGACCCAGTACTTC. The full variable domain, completed using reference TRBV2 and TRBJ2-5, is EPEVTQTPSHQVTQMGQEVILRCVPISNHLYFYWYRQILGQKVEFLVSFYNNEISEKSEIFDDQFSVERPDGSNFTLKIRSTKLEDSAMYFCASRLSSGGLQGTQYFGPGTRLLVL.

V is TRBV19 and J is TRBJ2-3, with D hard to call. The CDR3 runs 15 residues. Per germline, CDR1 LNHDA and CDR2 SQIVND (reference sequence). Trimming removed 2 bases at V and 1 base at J, with 10 bases between. The CDR3 bases are TGTGCCAGTAGTATACTGATTTCCCGCACAGATACGCAGTATTTT. It is translated as CASSILISRTDTQYF.

J is TRBJ2-1 and V is TRBV6-6; perhaps TRBD2 as D (6 bases). The CDR3 spans 13 residues. The germline V gene has CDR1 MNHNY and CDR2 SVGAGI (reference sequence). With 7 bases removed from V and 8 bases from J, the gap between germline ends came to 15 bases. The CDR3 nucleotides read TGTGCCAGCAAAGGAGGGTTGAGCCATGAGCAGTTCTTC. It encodes CASKGGLSHEQFF.

The chain links TRBV20-1 to TRBJ2-1; D remains unclear. CDR3 size: 11 residues. Germline assignment: CDR1 DFQATT and CDR2 SNEGSKA (reference sequence). Trimming left V 6 bases short and J 8 bases short, with 11 bases between. Here the CDR3 DNA reads TGCAGTGCCCAGCGATGGGATGAGCAGTTCTTC. It yields the protein CSAQRWDEQFF.

The chain combines TRBV4-1 with TRBJ2-5; perhaps TRBD2 as D (7 bases). This CDR3 contains 17 residues. Germline CDR1 is MGHRA and CDR2 is YSYEKL. Deletions cut 4 bases from V and 4 bases from J, with 22 bases between. DNA of the CDR3: TGCGCCAGCAGCCCCACCCTGATGGGGGGGCTCTCAGAGACCCAGTACTTC. Its protein is CASSPTLMGGLSETQYF.

V is TRBV7-2 and J is TRBJ2-7; D is possibly TRBD1 (5 bases). The length of the CDR3 is 14 residues. The germline CDR1 and CDR2 sequences are SGHTA and FQGNSA. Trimming took off 0 bases at V and 2 bases at J, with 8 bases between the two ends. CDR3 residues: CASSLAVRAYEQYF. As DNA, the CDR3 is TGTGCCAGCAGCTTAGCCGTCAGGGCCTACGAGCAGTACTTC.

This sequence joins TRBV7-3 and TRBJ2-1; 9 bases are a match to TRBD2. Germline lookup yields CDR1 SGHTA and CDR2 FQGTGA. V lost 2 bases and J lost 10; bases outside the gene matches: 24. CDR3 length: 20 residues. The CDR3 region has the DNA TGTGCCAGCAGCTTACTCCCCGGCGGGGGGGCTAGCCACCCCAGGTCGGAGCAGTTCTTC. Encoded protein: CASSLLPGGGASHPRSEQFF.

The V call is TRBV27, the J call TRBJ2-3; TRBD2 might be the D (5 bases). The germline CDR1 and CDR2 sequences are MNHEY and SMNVEV (reference sequence). The CDR3 has 17 residues. Between the trimmed V and J ends, which lost 5 bases and 4 bases, there was a span of 22 bases. The CDR3 reads CASSLHGELVWADTQYF. DNA of the CDR3: TGTGCCAGCAGTCTACATGGGGAGCTTGTTTGGGCAGATACGCAGTATTTT.

The CDR3 DNA reads as TGCGCCAGCAGCTTGGCGGTTAGCGCTAGCTCCTACAATGAGCAGTTCTTC. It specifies CASSLAVSASSYNEQFF. V gene TRBV5-1 combines with J gene TRBJ2-1; a possible D gene is TRBD2 (5 bases). V dropped 0 bases and J dropped 0 bases, with 13 bases sitting between them. CDR1 and CDR2 from the germline V gene are SGHRS and YFSETQ. The CDR3 extends over 17 amino acids.

The chain couples TRBV14 to TRBJ2-3, with 7 positions matching TRBD1. Germline V gene data show CDR1 as SGHDN and CDR2 as FVKESK. Trimming at V came to 0 bases and at J to 3 bases, leaving 6 bases not matched to a gene. The length of the CDR3 is 16 residues. The CDR3 DNA reads TGTGCCAGCAGCCAAGATACAGGGGTTGTAACAGATACGCAGTATTTT. Translation gives CASSQDTGVVTDTQYF.

The table lists this clone with a count of one. The chain carries TRBV19 and TRBJ2-4; the D gene is possibly TRBD2 (5 bases). Between the trimmed V and J ends, which lost 3 bases and 7 bases, there was a span of 16 bases. Germline V gene data show CDR1 as LNHDA and CDR2 as SQIVND (reference sequence). The CDR3 has 15 residues. This chain's CDR3 is CASSIFGEGKNIQYF. CDR3 DNA: TGTGCCAGTAGTATTTTCGGGGAAGGGAAGAACATTCAGTACTTC.

CDR3 in amino acids: CASSTQGASYGYTF. The DNA of the CDR3 is TGTGCCAGTAGTACACAGGGGGCCAGCTATGGCTACACCTTC. The chain is built from TRBV19 and TRBJ1-2, with TRBD1 matching 9 bases. V lost 4 bases to trimming and J lost 4 bases; unmatched junction nucleotides: 4. Per germline, CDR1 LNHDA and CDR2 SQIVND (reference sequence). The CDR3 spans 14 residues.

This rearrangement joins TRBV11-2 to TRBJ2-7; D call uncertain. The CDR3 totals 14 residues. Trimming took 0 bases from V and 0 from J, leaving 6 bases between them. The germline gives CDR1 SGHAT, CDR2 FQNNGV. CDR3 in DNA: TGTGCCAGCAGCTTAGAGGCAGGCTCCTACGAGCAGTACTTC. Translated: CASSLEAGSYEQYF.

V is TRBV7-3 and J is TRBJ2-3; 10 nucleotides agree with TRBD2. The V segment lost 5 bases and the J segment 0 bases; nucleotides outside the gene matches: 5. Per the germline V gene, CDR1 is SGHTA and CDR2 is FQGTGA. The CDR3 extends over 16 amino acids. The CDR3 nucleotides read TGTGCCAGCAGCCGGGTAGCGGGGGGCAGCACAGATACGCAGTATTTT. Translating gives CASSRVAGGSTDTQYF.

The chain couples TRBV4-3 to TRBJ1-3, with 7 bases matching TRBD1. Unmatched junction bases numbered 7, after V lost 1 base and J lost 4 bases. CDR1 LGHNA and CDR2 YSLEER come from the germline V gene. The CDR3 is 16 amino acids. The CDR3 here is CASSQGGGAFGNTIYF. The DNA of the CDR3 is TGCGCCAGCAGCCAAGGAGGGGGCGCTTTCGGAAACACCATATATTTT.

The chain carries TRBV27 and TRBJ1-2; D remains unclear. V was cut by 9 bases and J by 4 bases, with 9 bases left in between. Germline CDR1 and CDR2: MNHEY and SMNVEV (reference sequence). This CDR3 has 11 residues. The DNA for the CDR3 is TGTGCCAGAACGGACGCCTATGGCTACACCTTC. Translating gives CARTDAYGYTF.

The genes are TRBV7-9 and TRBJ2-3; maybe TRBD2 (7 bases). Trimming cost V 7 bases and J 3 bases, with 11 bases left between them. The CDR3 is made up of 13 amino acids. Germline V gene sequence: CDR1 SEHNR, CDR2 FQNEAQ (reference sequence). In nucleotides, the CDR3 is TGTGCCAGCACGGGGGGCGGGACAGATACGCAGTATTTT. This sequence encodes CASTGGGTDTQYF.

The rearrangement links TRBV10-3 to TRBJ1-4; no clear D. Germline CDR1 and CDR2: ENHRY and SYGVKD. The CDR3 sequence is 14 residues long. The V gene lost 0 bases and the J gene lost 5 bases, with 7 bases spanning the gap. The CDR3 DNA reads TGTGCCATCAGTGAGTCGGGAGACAATGAAAAACTGTTTTTT. It yields the protein CAISESGDNEKLFF.

This chain joins TRBV29-1 and TRBJ1-2, with 10 positions matching TRBD1. Germline V gene lookup returns CDR1 SQVTM and CDR2 ANQGSEA. Trimming at V came to 4 bases and at J to 8 bases, leaving 4 bases not matched to a gene. This CDR3 has 12 amino acids. The CDR3 region has the DNA TGCAGCGTTGGGACAGGGGGACTCGGCTACACCTTC. Translated: CSVGTGGLGYTF.

This rearrangement joins TRBV28 to TRBJ2-7; D tentatively reads TRBD1 or TRBD2 (6 bases each). The CDR3 sequence is 16 residues long. Deletions cut 4 bases from V and 1 base from J, with 17 bases between. Germline CDR1 reads MDHEN; CDR2 reads SYDVKM. Written as DNA, the CDR3 is TGTGCCAGCAGTTACAATCGACTAGGGGGATCCTACGAGCAGTACTTC. Protein: CASSYNRLGGSYEQYF.

The rearrangement uses TRBV6-5 and TRBJ1-1; the D gene is possibly TRBD1 (5 bases). This CDR3 region has 13 residues. Trimming took 5 bases from V and 0 from J, leaving 7 bases between them. Germline V gives CDR1 MNHEY, CDR2 SVGAGI. The CDR3 DNA reads TGTGCCAGCAGTATAGGGGTGAACACTGAAGCTTTCTTT. As protein: CASSIGVNTEAFF.